The 26 T cell receptor beta chains in this list originate from one sample, sequenced in a study of radiotherapy plus CTLA-4 blockade in lung cancer. The protocol was immunoSEQ multiplex PCR, while the TCRdb copy is restricted to in-frame clones and leaves out a portion. The sample lists roughly 32,000 clones, 70% occurring once. The material was peripheral blood, obtained from a patient treated with radiotherapy plus ipilimumab. The receptors originated from a human donor with non-small cell lung cancer who had stable disease on radiotherapy plus ipilimumab.

The J gene is TRBJ2-7, the V gene TRBV6-6, with D possibly called TRBD1 or TRBD2 (7 bases each). The germline V and J ends were trimmed by 6 bases and 0 bases, with 18 bases remaining between them. CDR1 and CDR2 from the germline V gene are MNHNY and SVGAGI (reference sequence). This CDR3 region has 16 residues. CDR3 protein: CASRTQGGGSSYEQYF. The DNA for the CDR3 is TGTGCCAGCAGGACCCAAGGGGGCGGGAGCTCCTACGAGCAGTACTTC.

The rearrangement uses TRBV11-2 and TRBJ2-7; TRBD1 might be the D (6 bases). The germline gives CDR1 SGHAT, CDR2 FQNNGV. V gave up 4 bases and J gave up 2 bases, with 12 bases separating them. The CDR3 length is 14 residues. Written as DNA, the CDR3 is TGTGCCAGCAGCTCCCCAGGGGTAACCTACGAGCAGTACTTC. It encodes CASSSPGVTYEQYF.

The gene calls are TRBV6-1 and TRBJ2-1; 8 bases line up with TRBD2. The CDR3 is made up of 15 amino acids. After removal of 6 bases from V and 6 bases from J, the junction contained 10 bases not matched to a gene. The V gene's germline CDR1 is MNHNS and CDR2 SASEGT. CDR3 residues: CASRLLVAGFNEQFF. The DNA of the CDR3 is TGTGCCAGCAGGTTGCTGGTAGCGGGATTCAATGAGCAGTTCTTC.

This clone was seen only a few times. The gene calls are TRBV15 and TRBJ2-7; 9 bases match TRBD2. The CDR3 consists of 16 residues. The junction had 9 bases not matched to a gene; V was cut back by 3 bases and J by 3 bases. CDR1 and CDR2 (germline): LNHNV, YYDKDF (reference sequence). CDR3 region: CATSRVGTSLNYEQYF. The CDR3 nucleotides are TGTGCCACCAGCAGGGTCGGGACTAGCCTTAACTACGAGCAGTACTTC.

J is TRBJ2-2 and V is TRBV6-1; D may be TRBD1 (6 bases). The CDR3 contains 14 residues. V lost 11 bases and J 5 bases, leaving 18 bases between the germline ends. From germline, CDR1 is MNHNS and CDR2 SASEGT. CDR3 DNA: TGTGCCGGGGAGTACAGGGTTTTTACCGGGGAGCTGTTTTTT. This translates into CAGEYRVFTGELFF.

This chain links TRBV27 with TRBJ2-2; D is unresolved. Trimming pared 6 bases from V and 1 base from J, leaving 9 bases between. Germline assignment: CDR1 MNHEY and CDR2 SMNVEV (reference sequence). CDR3 length: 14 amino acids. This CDR3 is CASSQSRNTGELFF. CDR3 bases: TGTGCCAGCAGCCAGTCGAGGAACACCGGGGAGCTGTTTTTT.

This chain uses TRBV2 with TRBJ2-7; no definite D call. The germline V and J ends were trimmed by 3 bases and 6 bases, with 3 bases remaining between them. CDR1 SNHLY and CDR2 FYNNEI come from the germline V gene. The CDR3 has 10 residues. The CDR3 protein is CASSEGEQYF. The CDR3 coding sequence is TGTGCCAGCAGTGAGGGCGAGCAGTACTTC. The full variable domain, in which reference TRBV2 and TRBJ2-7 provide the parts outside the CDR3, is EPEVTQTPSHQVTQMGQEVILRCVPISNHLYFYWYRQILGQKVEFLVSFYNNEISEKSEIFDDQFSVERPDGSNFTLKIRSTKLEDSAMYFCASSEGEQYFGPGTRLTVT.

This sequence joins TRBV5-1 and TRBJ1-2, with D possibly matching TRBD1 (5 bases). The V end lost 1 base, the J end lost 2 bases, and 9 bases lay between the germline ends. Germline assignment: CDR1 SGHRS and CDR2 YFSETQ. The CDR3 totals 14 residues. CDR3 in amino acids: CASSLTGTNYGYTF. Here the CDR3 DNA reads TGCGCCAGCAGCTTGACAGGCACCAACTATGGCTACACCTTC.

This clone was recorded a few times. The chain is built from TRBV10-2 and TRBJ1-2, with a weak D call TRBD1 (5 bases). Germline V gives CDR1 WSHSY, CDR2 SAAADI. This CDR3 comprises 13 residues. V was pared by 8 bases and J by 8 bases, with 18 bases between. The CDR3 loop reads CASGAFRGGGYTF. In nucleotides, the CDR3 is TGCGCCAGCGGGGCTTTTAGGGGAGGAGGCTACACCTTC.

The chain joins TRBV10-2 to TRBJ2-2; TRBD2 matches 12 bases. Per the germline V gene, CDR1 is WSHSY and CDR2 is SAAADI. This CDR3 has 15 amino acids. Trimming cost V 7 bases and J 4 bases; bases outside gene matches: 4. The CDR3 DNA sequence: TGCGCCAGCACCCTGGGACTAGCGGGCACCGGGGAGCTGTTTTTT. Translating it yields CASTLGLAGTGELFF.

The chain has TRBV11-2 and TRBJ1-5; no clear D gene. Germline V gene lookup returns CDR1 SGHAT and CDR2 FQNNGV. V was pared by 3 bases and J by 5 bases, with 11 bases between. The CDR3 totals 14 residues. CDR3 in DNA: TGTGCCAGCAGCTTTAAACCGACGGATCAGCCCCAGCATTTT. This translates into CASSFKPTDQPQHF.

The chain has TRBV7-2 and TRBJ2-1; D gene unclear. CDR3 length: 14 amino acids. Germline CDR1 SGHTA, CDR2 FQGNSA. V dropped 1 base and J dropped 6 bases, with 10 bases sitting between them. The CDR3 DNA reads TGTGCCAGCAGCTTAGGGGTCATAGGCAATGAGCAGTTCTTC. It is translated as CASSLGVIGNEQFF.

CDR3 in DNA: TGTGCCAGCTCACCACAGAACCGGAGAAAACAATACGAGCAGTACTTC. Amino acids: CASSPQNRRKQYEQYF. The V call is TRBV18, the J call TRBJ2-7; no clear D gene. The CDR3 covers 16 residues. The ends were cut back, 1 base at V and 4 bases at J, with 17 bases in the middle. The V gene's germline CDR1 is KGHSH and CDR2 LQKENI.

In nucleotides, the CDR3 is TGTGCCAGCAACCCGGACACTGAAGCTTTCTTT. This codes for CASNPDTEAFF. The chain combines TRBV6-6 with TRBJ1-1; no clear D. This CDR3 spans 11 amino acids. Germline values: CDR1 MNHNY, CDR2 SVGAGI (reference sequence). The ends were cut back, 7 bases at V and 3 bases at J, with 6 bases in the middle.

The V call is TRBV28, the J call TRBJ1-1, with a weak D call TRBD1 (6 bases). This CDR3 comprises 15 residues. The V end was cut by 5 bases, the J end by 3 bases, with 16 bases between. Looked up from germline, CDR1 is MDHEN and CDR2 is SYDVKM. The CDR3 nucleotides read TGTGCCAGCAGTCCCCTCTCAGGGGTGGACACTGAAGCTTTCTTT. Its protein is CASSPLSGVDTEAFF.

The V gene is TRBV21-1, the J gene TRBJ2-3; the D call in the table, TRBD1, was not verified against the DNA. TRBV21-1 is tagged as a pseudogene. This CDR3 comprises 17 residues. CDR3 amino acids: CASSKAPAGPTTDTQYF. Here the CDR3 DNA reads TGTGCCAGCAGCAAAGCCCCGGCAGGGCCCACCACAGATACGCAGTATTTT.

The rearrangement joins TRBV7-2 to TRBJ1-2; 10 bases agree with TRBD1. The V and J ends lost 3 bases and 2 bases, in that order; junction bases with no gene match: 3. Germline V gene sequence: CDR1 SGHTA, CDR2 FQGNSA. The CDR3 consists of 15 residues. In nucleotides, the CDR3 is TGTGCCAGCAGCTTTGGGGGACAGGGGAACTATGGCTACACCTTC. Protein product: CASSFGGQGNYGYTF.

This clone turned up a few times. The rearrangement links TRBV6-1 to TRBJ2-4; 10 nucleotides align to TRBD2. The germline gives CDR1 MNHNS, CDR2 SASEGT. With V trimmed by 4 bases and J by 0 bases, 3 bases remained unmatched. The CDR3 spans 16 residues. The CDR3 loop reads CASSGAGGKAKNIQYF. The CDR3 DNA reads as TGTGCCAGCAGTGGAGCGGGAGGGAAAGCCAAAAACATTCAGTACTTC.

On this clone: One end of the junction does not line up with germline, which may come from a read error. The chain combines TRBV7-7 with TRBJ1-4; no reliable D call. Germline V gives CDR1 SSHAT, CDR2 FNYEAQ (reference sequence). The CDR3 consists of 13 residues. CDR3 bases: TGTGCTAGCAGTCCGGATGTAGGTGAAAAACTGTTTTTT. As protein: CASSPDVGEKLFF.

The rearrangement joins TRBV13 to TRBJ2-2; D gene unclear. Germline V gives CDR1 PRHDT, CDR2 FYEKMQ (reference sequence). This CDR3 contains 15 residues. Trimming shortened V by 0 bases and J by 2 bases, and 7 bases separated the two germline ends. The CDR3 DNA is TGTGCCAGCAGCTTAGGGCAGCTAAACACCGGGGAGCTGTTTTTT. Translated, it gives CASSLGQLNTGELFF.

This clone turned up a few times. The J gene is TRBJ2-3, the V gene TRBV11-3; D is possibly TRBD1 or TRBD2 (6 bases each). The CDR3 runs to 15 residues. CDR1 and CDR2 (germline): SGHNT, YENEEA. V was pared by 1 base and J by 5 bases, with 13 bases between. CDR3: CASSLGGAGGDTQYF. The CDR3 DNA is TGTGCCAGCAGCTTAGGGGGGGCCGGGGGAGATACGCAGTATTTT.

The J gene is TRBJ1-2, the V gene TRBV28, with 7 bases matching TRBD1. This CDR3 has 13 residues. The germline CDR1 and CDR2 sequences are MDHEN and SYDVKM. V gave up 8 bases and J gave up 4 bases; unmatched junction bases: 7. CDR3 nucleotides: TGTGCCAGCGCTACAGGGGCGGCCTATGGCTACACCTTC. Its translation is CASATGAAYGYTF.

The chain has TRBV18 and TRBJ1-2; 9 bases fit TRBD1. Trimming cost V 0 bases and J 4 bases; bases outside gene matches: 6. The CDR3 loop spans 16 amino acids. The germline V gene encodes CDR1 KGHSH and CDR2 LQKENI. Here the CDR3 DNA reads TGTGCCAGCTCACCACCTGATGGGGACAGGGCCTATGGCTACACCTTC. The encoded protein is CASSPPDGDRAYGYTF.

The chain links TRBV7-2 to TRBJ2-1; D not resolved. V lost 1 base to trimming and J lost 2 bases, with 9 bases between them. Germline CDR1 reads SGHTA; CDR2 reads FQGNSA. The CDR3 spans 15 residues. Here the CDR3 DNA reads TGTGCCAGCAGCTTAGAGGGTAGGCCCTACAATGAGCAGTTCTTC. Translation: CASSLEGRPYNEQFF.

The J gene is TRBJ2-1, the V gene TRBV4-1, with TRBD2 as a possible D gene (5 bases). The CDR3 is made up of 16 amino acids. Germline values: CDR1 MGHRA, CDR2 YSYEKL. V lost 2 bases to trimming and J lost 5 bases, with 16 bases between them. For the CDR3, the DNA is TGCGCCAGCAGCCAATATACGGGGTTGGGGAACAATGAGCAGTTCTTC. It is translated as CASSQYTGLGNNEQFF.

The V gene is TRBV30, the J gene TRBJ2-7; 12 bases are shared with TRBD2. The V gene's germline CDR1 is GTSNPN and CDR2 SVGIG (reference sequence). Trimming took 1 base from V and 2 from J; bases not matched to a gene: 0. The CDR3 runs 14 residues. For the CDR3, the DNA is TGTGCCTGGAGTGGACTAGCGGGGGCCTACGAGCAGTACTTC. This sequence encodes CAWSGLAGAYEQYF.